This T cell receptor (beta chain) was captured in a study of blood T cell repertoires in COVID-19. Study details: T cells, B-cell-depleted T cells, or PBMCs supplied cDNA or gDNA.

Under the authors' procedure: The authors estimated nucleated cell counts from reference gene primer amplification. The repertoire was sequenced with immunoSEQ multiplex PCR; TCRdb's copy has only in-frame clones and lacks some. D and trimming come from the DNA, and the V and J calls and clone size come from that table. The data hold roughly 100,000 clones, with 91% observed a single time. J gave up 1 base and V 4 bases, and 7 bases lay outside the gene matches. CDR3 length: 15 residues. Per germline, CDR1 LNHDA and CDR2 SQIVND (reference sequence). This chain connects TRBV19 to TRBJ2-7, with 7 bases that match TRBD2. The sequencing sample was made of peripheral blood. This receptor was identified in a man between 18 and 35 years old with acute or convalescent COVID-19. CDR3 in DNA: TGTGCCAGTAGTAAGGCGGGAGACGCTTCCTACGAGCAGTACTTC. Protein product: CASSKAGDASYEQYF.